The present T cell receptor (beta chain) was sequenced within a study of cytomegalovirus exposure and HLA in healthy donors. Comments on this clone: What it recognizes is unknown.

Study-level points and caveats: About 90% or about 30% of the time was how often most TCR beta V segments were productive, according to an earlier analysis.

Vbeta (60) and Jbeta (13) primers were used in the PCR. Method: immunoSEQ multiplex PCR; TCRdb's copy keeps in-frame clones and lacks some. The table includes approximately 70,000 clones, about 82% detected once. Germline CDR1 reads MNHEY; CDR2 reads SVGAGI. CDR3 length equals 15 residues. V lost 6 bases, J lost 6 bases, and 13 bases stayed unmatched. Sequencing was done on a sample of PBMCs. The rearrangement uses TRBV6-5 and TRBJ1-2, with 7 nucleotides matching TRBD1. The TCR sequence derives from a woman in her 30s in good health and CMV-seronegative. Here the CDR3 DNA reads TGTGCCAGCAGCATTCAGGGGGATAGTCGTCATGGCTACACCTTC. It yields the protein CASSIQGDSRHGYTF.